The rows below give T cell receptor beta chains drawn from one sample of a study of T-cell reconstitution after alpha-beta-depleted transplantation in children. TCRdb recomputed calls from the PCR reads with MiXCR, one row per CDR3 protein. This sample has hundreds of thousands of distinct CDR3 sequences; roughly 24% occur once, and the top ten carry 13% to 15%. Sample: PBMCs, mostly from graft donor cells, taken 360 days after TCRalphabeta/CD19-depleted stem cell transplant. These receptors all stem from a boy younger than two who had a stem cell transplant for acute myeloid leukemia, so the T cells may come from the graft donor. Each CDR3 is given with its conserved first and last residue. Fields, in order: D gene, V gene, J gene, clone size, CDR3 DNA, CDR3 protein. A D gene is named only where the DNA matches it firmly. Part of the rows lack a size; the others show once, few, many or a class for expanded clones.

d_call: .
v_call: TRBV5-5
j_call: TRBJ2-1
clone_size: .
cdr3_nt: TGTGCCAGCAGCTCCCGGGACATAACCAATGAGCAGTTCTTC
cdr3_aa: CASSSRDITNEQFF

d_call: .
v_call: TRBV28
j_call: TRBJ1-4
clone_size: many
cdr3_nt: TGTGCCAGCAGTTCTCGGAGAAGACGGGAAAAACTGTTTTTT
cdr3_aa: CASSSRRRREKLFF

d_call: .
v_call: TRBV11-2
j_call: TRBJ1-1
clone_size: many
cdr3_nt: TGTGCCAGCAGGAGGGCGTGGAACACTGAAGCTTTCTTT
cdr3_aa: CASRRAWNTEAFF

d_call: .
v_call: TRBV5-1
j_call: TRBJ1-3
clone_size: .
cdr3_nt: TGCGCCAGCAGCGCGGAGCGGGGAAACACCATATATTTT
cdr3_aa: CASSAERGNTIYF

d_call: TRBD1
v_call: TRBV12-3/TRBV12-4
j_call: TRBJ1-3
clone_size: .
cdr3_nt: TGTGCCAGCAGGGGAGGGGGCCCCATATATTTT
cdr3_aa: CASRGGGPIYF

d_call: .
v_call: TRBV15
j_call: TRBJ1-2
clone_size: .
cdr3_nt: TGTGCCACCAGCAGAGAAGGTATACGTGGCTACACCTTC
cdr3_aa: CATSREGIRGYTF

d_call: .
v_call: TRBV29-1
j_call: TRBJ1-2
clone_size: many
cdr3_nt: TGCAGCGTCTGGAGGCCCTCTCGGGCAGATCTGGCGGGCTACACCTTC
cdr3_aa: CSVWRPSRADLAGYTF

d_call: .
v_call: TRBV15
j_call: TRBJ2-5
clone_size: many
cdr3_nt: TGTGCCACCCGCTCACGTAGAGGGCGCGATGAGACCCAGTACTTC
cdr3_aa: CATRSRRGRDETQYF

d_call: TRBD1
v_call: TRBV12-3/TRBV12-4
j_call: TRBJ1-5
clone_size: .
cdr3_nt: TGTGCCAGCAGGGAAGGGACAGTGAGTCAGCCCCAGCATTTT
cdr3_aa: CASREGTVSQPQHF

d_call: TRBD1
v_call: TRBV29-1
j_call: TRBJ1-4
clone_size: .
cdr3_nt: TGCAGCGTTGTGGGGACAGGGGGTGAAAAACTGTTTTTT
cdr3_aa: CSVVGTGGEKLFF

d_call: TRBD2
v_call: TRBV7-9
j_call: TRBJ2-1
clone_size: many
cdr3_nt: TGTGCCAGCAGCCCGGGGGGTCGGAATGAGCAGTTCTTC
cdr3_aa: CASSPGGRNEQFF

d_call: TRBD1
v_call: TRBV6-6
j_call: TRBJ2-3
clone_size: many
cdr3_nt: TGTGCCAGCAGCCAGGACAGGGAGCGCCGCAATACGCAGTATTTT
cdr3_aa: CASSQDRERRNTQYF

d_call: TRBD1
v_call: TRBV4-3
j_call: TRBJ1-1
clone_size: many
cdr3_nt: TGCGCCAGCAGCCAAGATGGCAGGACAGGGGGAACTGAAGCTTTCTTT
cdr3_aa: CASSQDGRTGGTEAFF

d_call: TRBD1
v_call: TRBV6-1
j_call: TRBJ2-1
clone_size: .
cdr3_nt: TGTGCCAGCAGTCTATCCATTATGCTGGACAGGTCCAATGAGCAGTTCTTC
cdr3_aa: CASSLSIMLDRSNEQFF

d_call: .
v_call: TRBV5-1
j_call: TRBJ2-5
clone_size: many
cdr3_nt: TGCGCCAGCAGCTTGACGGGATTGGAGGAGACCCAGTACTTC
cdr3_aa: CASSLTGLEETQYF

d_call: .
v_call: TRBV6-5
j_call: TRBJ2-2
clone_size: .
cdr3_nt: TGTGCCAGCAGTTATGGAACTCTCACCGGGGAGCTGTTTTTT
cdr3_aa: CASSYGTLTGELFF

d_call: TRBD1
v_call: TRBV5-1
j_call: TRBJ1-2
clone_size: .
cdr3_nt: TGCGCCAGCAGCTTGGATGGACAGGGGGAGTATGGCTACACCTTC
cdr3_aa: CASSLDGQGEYGYTF

d_call: TRBD2
v_call: TRBV6-5
j_call: TRBJ2-2
clone_size: many
cdr3_nt: TGTGCCAGCAGTTACTCTTACGGACTAGCGGGGACCGGGGAGCTGTTTTTT
cdr3_aa: CASSYSYGLAGTGELFF

d_call: .
v_call: TRBV12-3/TRBV12-4
j_call: TRBJ1-5
clone_size: .
cdr3_nt: TGTGCCAGCAGCGCAACAGGGCGGGAAGGGCCCCAGCATTTT
cdr3_aa: CASSATGREGPQHF

d_call: .
v_call: TRBV20-1
j_call: TRBJ2-1
clone_size: .
cdr3_nt: TGCAGTGCTAGACCCAGACACAATGAGCAGTTCTTC
cdr3_aa: CSARPRHNEQFF

d_call: .
v_call: TRBV6-2/TRBV6-3
j_call: TRBJ2-5
clone_size: few
cdr3_nt: TGTGCCAGCAGCTGGGGGCACGAGACCCAGTACTTC
cdr3_aa: CASSWGHETQYF

d_call: TRBD1
v_call: TRBV6-1
j_call: TRBJ1-2
clone_size: few
cdr3_nt: TGTGCCAGCAGTAGATCGTCCGGGACAGGAGGCTACACCTTC
cdr3_aa: CASSRSSGTGGYTF

d_call: TRBD1
v_call: TRBV29-1
j_call: TRBJ1-5
clone_size: few
cdr3_nt: TGCAGCGTTGGGACAGGCGTTGGGAATCAGCCCCAGCATTTT
cdr3_aa: CSVGTGVGNQPQHF

d_call: .
v_call: TRBV29-1
j_call: TRBJ1-6
clone_size: .
cdr3_nt: TGCAGCGTTAGGACTGGAGGTTATAATTCACCCCTCCACTTT
cdr3_aa: CSVRTGGYNSPLHF

d_call: .
v_call: TRBV28
j_call: TRBJ1-1
clone_size: many
cdr3_nt: TGTGCCAGCAGTTTAATCCAGGCCATGAACACTGAAGCTTTCTTT
cdr3_aa: CASSLIQAMNTEAFF

d_call: .
v_call: TRBV20-1
j_call: TRBJ1-6
clone_size: many
cdr3_nt: TGCAGTGCTAGAGGGACAGCTTATTCACCCCTCCACTTT
cdr3_aa: CSARGTAYSPLHF

d_call: .
v_call: TRBV12-3/TRBV12-4
j_call: TRBJ1-3
clone_size: .
cdr3_nt: TGTGCCAGCAGTTTGGGGCAAGTCGGAAACACCATATATTTT
cdr3_aa: CASSLGQVGNTIYF

d_call: .
v_call: TRBV28
j_call: TRBJ1-6
clone_size: .
cdr3_nt: TGTGCCAGCAGGATACAGAGTAATTCACCCCTCCACTTT
cdr3_aa: CASRIQSNSPLHF

d_call: .
v_call: TRBV19
j_call: TRBJ2-4
clone_size: many
cdr3_nt: TGTGCCAGTAGTAATTTCGGGGGCTCGTCCAAAAACATTCAGTACTTC
cdr3_aa: CASSNFGGSSKNIQYF

d_call: .
v_call: TRBV15
j_call: TRBJ2-7
clone_size: many
cdr3_nt: TGTGCCACCAGCAGAGCGGGCAGGGTCGGCTACGAGCAGTACTTC
cdr3_aa: CATSRAGRVGYEQYF

d_call: .
v_call: TRBV4-3
j_call: TRBJ2-7
clone_size: once
cdr3_nt: TGCGCCAGCAGCCGAGAACCCAACTTATCGGGGAATCCCTACGAGCAGTACTTC
cdr3_aa: CASSREPNLSGNPYEQYF

d_call: .
v_call: TRBV4-3
j_call: TRBJ2-3
clone_size: .
cdr3_nt: TGCGCCAGCAGCCAAGATTATCGGGGCAGAGATACGCAGTATTTT
cdr3_aa: CASSQDYRGRDTQYF

d_call: TRBD2
v_call: TRBV20-1
j_call: TRBJ2-5
clone_size: .
cdr3_nt: TGCAGTGCTAGTCTAGCGGGGGGGCGAGAGACCCAGTACTTC
cdr3_aa: CSASLAGGRETQYF

d_call: TRBD2
v_call: TRBV4-3
j_call: TRBJ2-7
clone_size: .
cdr3_nt: TGCGCCAGCAGCCAAGATACAACGGGGGGATACGAGCAGTACTTC
cdr3_aa: CASSQDTTGGYEQYF

d_call: .
v_call: TRBV5-1
j_call: TRBJ1-2
clone_size: .
cdr3_nt: TGCGCCAGCAGCTTGTATCCAGGGAGCTATGGCTACACCTTC
cdr3_aa: CASSLYPGSYGYTF

d_call: .
v_call: TRBV12-3/TRBV12-4
j_call: TRBJ2-7
clone_size: many
cdr3_nt: TGTGCCAGCAGTCCCAGACGGGCTTTCTCTTGGCAGTACTTC
cdr3_aa: CASSPRRAFSWQYF

d_call: .
v_call: TRBV29-1
j_call: TRBJ2-3
clone_size: many
cdr3_nt: TGCAGCGTTGAGGGGGGGCAGGGCCCAGATACGCAGTATTTT
cdr3_aa: CSVEGGQGPDTQYF

d_call: .
v_call: TRBV20-1
j_call: TRBJ2-4
clone_size: many
cdr3_nt: TGCAGTGCTAGAGATCCCCGAGCCAAAAACATTCAGTACTTC
cdr3_aa: CSARDPRAKNIQYF

d_call: .
v_call: TRBV28
j_call: TRBJ1-1
clone_size: .
cdr3_nt: TGTGCCAGCAGTTATAAAATTCCGAACACTGAAGCTTTCTTT
cdr3_aa: CASSYKIPNTEAFF

d_call: .
v_call: TRBV4-1
j_call: TRBJ2-1
clone_size: .
cdr3_nt: TGCGCCAGCAGCCAAGAAGGGCAGGGGAGTAGCTCCTACAATGAGCAGTTCTTC
cdr3_aa: CASSQEGQGSSSYNEQFF

d_call: TRBD1
v_call: TRBV12-3/TRBV12-4
j_call: TRBJ2-3
clone_size: .
cdr3_nt: TGTGCCAGCAGTTTTGGGACAGGGTATCGCACAGATACGCAGTATTTT
cdr3_aa: CASSFGTGYRTDTQYF

d_call: .
v_call: TRBV18
j_call: TRBJ2-1
clone_size: .
cdr3_nt: TGTGCCAGCGGTAACCTGGTCCCCGGCAATGAGCAGTTCTTC
cdr3_aa: CASGNLVPGNEQFF